The source of this T cell receptor (beta chain) is a study of blood T cell repertoires in COVID-19. Study background: COVID-19 samples, acute and convalescent, were from the United States, Italy and Spain. Sources were T cells, B-cell-depleted T cells, or PBMCs; the material itself was cDNA or gDNA.

Trimming shortened V by 2 bases and J by 0 bases, and 20 bases separated the two germline ends. The CDR3 sequence is 19 residues long. CDR1 is SNHLY, CDR2 FYNNEI, per germline. Produced via immunoSEQ multiplex PCR; TCRdb's table is partial and in-frame only. The sample carries under 200,000 clones, around 87% recorded once. The material sequenced was peripheral blood. This TCR came from a man in his sixties with COVID-19, enrolled during active disease. This chain joins TRBV2 and TRBJ2-4; TRBD1 might be the D (6 bases). As DNA, the CDR3 is TGTGCCAGCAGTGAAAGGACAGACACTCTACCCCTAGCCAAAAACATTCAGTACTTC. Its protein is CASSERTDTLPLAKNIQYF.